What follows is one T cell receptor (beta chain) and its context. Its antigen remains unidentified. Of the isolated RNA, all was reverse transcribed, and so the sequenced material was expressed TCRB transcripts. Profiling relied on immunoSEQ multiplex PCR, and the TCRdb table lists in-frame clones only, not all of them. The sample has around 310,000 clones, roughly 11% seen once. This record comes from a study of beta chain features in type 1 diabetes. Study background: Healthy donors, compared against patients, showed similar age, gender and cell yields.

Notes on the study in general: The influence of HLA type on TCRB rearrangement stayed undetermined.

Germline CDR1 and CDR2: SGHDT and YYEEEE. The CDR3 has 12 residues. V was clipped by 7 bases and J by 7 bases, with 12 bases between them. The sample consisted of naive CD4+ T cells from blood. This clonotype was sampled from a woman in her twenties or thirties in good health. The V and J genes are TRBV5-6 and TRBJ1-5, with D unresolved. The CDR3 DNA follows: TGTGCCAGCGAAGGCCCCGGGCAGCCCCAGCATTTT. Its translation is CASEGPGQPQHF.